Listed here is a single T cell receptor beta chain. The germline V gene encodes CDR1 SQVTM and CDR2 ANQGSEA. The V and J ends lost 4 bases and 0 bases, in that order; junction bases with no gene match: 4. The CDR3 has 14 amino acids. This sample was included in a study of cytomegalovirus exposure and HLA in healthy donors. Primers included in the PCR were 60 Vbeta and 13 Jbeta primers. Sequenced by immunoSEQ multiplex PCR; TCRdb stores in-frame clones only, minus some. Here the sample spans roughly 150,000 clones, roughly four fifths being singletons. Material: PBMCs. This chain links TRBV29-1 with TRBJ2-3; 7 positions agree with TRBD2. The clonotype was recovered from a man aged 35 to 55 in good health and CMV-seronegative. The chain's CDR3 is CSVAAGASTDTQYF. DNA of the CDR3: TGCAGCGTTGCTGCGGGAGCTAGCACAGATACGCAGTATTTT.